What follows are 11 T cell receptor beta chains derived from one specimen sequenced in a study of CD8+CD57+ T cells in acquired aplastic anemia. Both TCR beta VDJ combination and CDR3 sequence profiling were carried out. Genomic DNA was the template for this profiling. TCRdb re-derived calls from the reads in MiXCR, one entry per CDR3 protein. The data show about half a million distinct CDR3 sequences, around 30% seen once. The authors sequenced patients whose flow cytometry had shown CD8+CD57+ cell expansion. The sample consisted of sorted CD4+, CD8+, or CD8+CD57+ T cells (not recorded which) from PBMCs. The receptors originated from a human donor with aplastic anemia.

V and J are TRBV20-1 and TRBJ2-1; 9 bases map to TRBD1. V lost 1 base to trimming and J lost 4 bases; unmatched junction nucleotides: 5. The CDR3 runs to 15 residues. CDR1 and CDR2 from the germline V gene are DFQATT and SNEGSKA (reference sequence). CDR3 amino acids: CSARGDRGAYNEQFF. The CDR3 region has the DNA TGCAGTGCTAGAGGAGACAGGGGGGCGTACAATGAGCAGTTCTTC.

This clonotype appeared a few times. This chain links TRBV5-5 with TRBJ2-5; 10 bases map to TRBD2. The germline V gene has CDR1 SGHKS and CDR2 YYEKEE (reference sequence). The junction had 7 bases not matched to a gene; V was cut back by 3 bases and J by 5 bases. The CDR3 consists of 15 residues. The CDR3 sequence: CASSSLAGIKETQYF. CDR3 nucleotide sequence: TGTGCCAGCAGCTCACTAGCGGGAATTAAGGAGACCCAGTACTTC.

This clonotype was detected ten times or more. This chain connects TRBV19 to TRBJ1-5, with a weak D call TRBD1 (6 bases). V lost 3 bases to trimming and J lost 7 bases, with 13 bases between them. The germline CDR1 and CDR2 sequences are LNHDA and SQIVND (reference sequence). This CDR3 is built from 14 residues. CDR3 coding DNA: TGTGCCAGTAGTATTGACAGGTACGGACAGCCCCAGCATTTT. It translates to CASSIDRYGQPQHF.

The table lists this clonotype with a few counts. V gene TRBV20-1 combines with J gene TRBJ2-3; D tentatively fits TRBD1 or TRBD2 (5 bases each). CDR3 length equals 11 residues. V was trimmed by 7 bases and J by 4 bases, leaving 9 bases between them. Looked up from germline, CDR1 is DFQATT and CDR2 is SNEGSKA (reference sequence). The DNA of the CDR3 is TGCAGTGGAGGGGTCCCAGATACGCAGTATTTT. Amino acids: CSGGVPDTQYF.

The chain couples TRBV6-5 to TRBJ1-1; D is undetermined. Trimming left V 2 bases short and J 5 bases short, with 12 bases between. Germline CDR1 is MNHEY and CDR2 is SVGAGI. This CDR3 region has 14 residues. CDR3 sequence reads: CASSYGSRRTEAFF. In nucleotides, the CDR3 is TGTGCCAGCAGTTACGGCAGTAGAAGGACTGAAGCTTTCTTT.

This chain connects TRBV7-2 to TRBJ2-3, with 8 nucleotides matching TRBD2. The CDR3 is 16 residues long. Germline V CDR1 and CDR2: SGHTA, FQGNSA. V trimming: 3 bases; J trimming: 3 bases; junction bases outside the gene matches: 8. The CDR3: CASSFQVSGATDTQYF. The CDR3 DNA is TGTGCCAGCAGCTTTCAGGTTAGCGGGGCGACAGATACGCAGTATTTT.

This clonotype was seen repeatedly, ten times or more. The chain combines TRBV20-1 with TRBJ2-7, with 12 positions matching TRBD1. From germline, CDR1 is DFQATT and CDR2 SNEGSKA (reference sequence). V lost 6 bases to trimming and J lost 5 bases; unmatched junction nucleotides: 8. This CDR3 is built from 14 residues. This chain's CDR3 is CSAPWDRGPDEQYF. CDR3 nucleotide sequence: TGCAGTGCCCCTTGGGACAGGGGGCCCGACGAGCAGTACTTC.

This clonotype was seen a handful of times. The J gene is TRBJ2-2, the V gene TRBV7-2, with D hard to call. CDR1 and CDR2 from the germline V gene are SGHTA and FQGNSA. V lost 1 base and J 2 bases, leaving 8 bases between the germline ends. CDR3 length: 15 amino acids. CDR3 protein: CASSLGPENTGELFF. For the CDR3, the DNA is TGTGCCAGCAGCTTAGGTCCGGAAAACACCGGGGAGCTGTTTTTT. Together with reference TRBV7-2 and TRBJ2-2, the CDR3 gives the full variable domain: GAGVSQSPSNKVTEKGKDVELRCDPISGHTALYWYRQSLGQGLEFLIYFQGNSAPDKSGLPSDRFSAERTGGSVSTLTIQRTQQEDSAVYLCASSLGPENTGELFFGEGSRLTVL.

V is TRBV4-3 and J is TRBJ1-3, with unresolved D. From germline, CDR1 is LGHNA and CDR2 YSLEER. The CDR3 consists of 13 residues. V was trimmed by 1 base and J by 2 bases, leaving 3 bases between them. The CDR3 loop is CASSQVAGNTIYF. The CDR3 region has the DNA TGCGCCAGCAGCCAAGTCGCTGGAAACACCATATATTTT.

This clonotype was seen repeatedly, ten times or more. The rearrangement uses TRBV5-1 and TRBJ1-2; no clear D gene. CDR1 SGHRS and CDR2 YFSETQ come from the germline V gene. Trimming shortened V by 4 bases and J by 0 bases, and 7 bases separated the two germline ends. This CDR3 has 13 amino acids. The CDR3 DNA reads as TGCGCCAGCAGCCCCGGCTCTAACTATGGCTACACCTTC. This codes for CASSPGSNYGYTF.

The genes are TRBV12-5 and TRBJ1-1; 10 bases match TRBD1. The CDR3 is made up of 15 amino acids. The junction had 14 bases not matched to a gene; V was cut back by 6 bases and J by 10 bases. The germline CDR1 and CDR2 sequences are LGHNT and FRNRAP. CDR3 amino acids: CASGQTRDRGGGAFF. The DNA for the CDR3 is TGTGCTAGTGGACAGACCCGGGACAGGGGCGGGGGAGCTTTCTTT.